Listed below are T cell receptor beta chains from one sample, sequenced in a study of blood T cell repertoires in COVID-19. The repertoire was sequenced with immunoSEQ multiplex PCR; TCRdb's copy has only in-frame clones and lacks some. The sample has 95,000 to 110,000 clones, about 80% seen once. The material sequenced was peripheral blood. All receptors derive from a man aged 60 to 75 with acute or convalescent COVID-19. Both conserved end residues are part of each CDR3. The D gene is left open where the match is weak. Rows may omit the clone size; those that give it use once, few, many or a size class.

CDR3	DNA	J	D	V	size
CATSDRNPPYGYTF	TGTGCCACCAGCGACAGAAATCCCCCTTATGGCTACACCTTC	TRBJ1-2	NA	TRBV24-1	few
CASSPPGLAQFF	TGTGCCAGCAGCCCCCCGGGACTTGCACAGTTCTTC	TRBJ2-1	NA	TRBV7-9	NA
CASSQNLLRLAGGVTGELFF	TGCGCCAGCAGTCAAAATCTTTTGAGACTAGCGGGAGGTGTCACCGGGGAGCTGTTTTTT	TRBJ2-2	TRBD2	TRBV23-1	NA
CASSSTSGIADTQYF	TGTGCCAGCAGTTCAACTAGCGGGATTGCAGATACGCAGTATTTT	TRBJ2-3	TRBD2	TRBV7-9	NA
CASSIISNEKLFF	TGTGCCAGTAGTATCATTTCTAATGAAAAACTGTTTTTT	TRBJ1-4	NA	TRBV19	NA
CASSFSGSVYEQYF	TGTGCCAGCAGCTTTAGCGGCTCCGTCTACGAGCAGTACTTC	TRBJ2-7	NA	TRBV11-2	NA
CASSLFGYSLPEAFF	TGCGCCAGCAGCTTGTTTGGGTACAGCCTGCCTGAAGCTTTCTTT	TRBJ1-1	NA	TRBV5-1	NA
CSVGAGGANNEQFF	TGCAGCGTTGGGGCGGGAGGGGCCAACAATGAGCAGTTCTTC	TRBJ2-1	TRBD2	TRBV29-1	NA
CASSPDRRESEAFF	TGTGCCAGCAGCCCGGACAGGCGAGAGTCTGAAGCTTTCTTT	TRBJ1-1	TRBD1	TRBV5-4	NA
CASSIPGGIGYTF	TGTGCCAGTAGTATACCGGGGGGCATTGGCTACACCTTC	TRBJ1-2	NA	TRBV19	NA
CASSYSFRGGVDTQYF	TGTGCCAGCAGTTACTCATTCCGCGGAGGGGTGGATACGCAGTATTTT	TRBJ2-3	NA	TRBV6-5	NA
CASSVSRLQGSEKLFF	TGTGCCAGCAGCGTGAGCCGGCTCCAGGGAAGTGAAAAACTGTTTTTT	TRBJ1-4	NA	TRBV14	NA
CASSQGTADSGNTIYF	TGCGCCAGCAGCCAGGGGACGGCCGACTCTGGAAACACCATATATTTT	TRBJ1-3	NA	TRBV5-1	many
CASRARLAGTDTQYF	TGTGCCAGCAGAGCCCGACTAGCGGGCACAGATACGCAGTATTTT	TRBJ2-3	TRBD2	TRBV28	NA
CASSPRTGNSPLHF	TGTGCCAGCAGCCCCCGGACAGGGAATTCACCCCTCCACTTT	TRBJ1-6	TRBD1	TRBV9	NA
CASSELSEAFF	TGTGCCAGCAGTGAACTGAGCGAAGCTTTCTTT	TRBJ1-1	NA	TRBV12-3/TRBV12-4	NA
CASSVRGARDEQYF	TGTGCCAGCAGCGTCAGGGGGGCTCGGGACGAGCAGTACTTC	TRBJ2-7	NA	TRBV11-3	NA
CASSTGTGPNNEQFF	TGTGCCAGCAGCACCGGGACAGGGCCCAACAATGAGCAGTTCTTC	TRBJ2-1	TRBD1	TRBV6-4	NA
CASSLDPLAGGRDTQYF	TGCGCCAGCAGCTTGGACCCCCTAGCGGGAGGGAGAGATACGCAGTATTTT	TRBJ2-3	TRBD2	TRBV5-1	few
CSVEHSGGSTDEQYF	TGCAGCGTTGAGCACTCCGGGGGATCTACGGATGAGCAGTACTTC	TRBJ2-7	NA	TRBV29-1	NA
CASSLARATGELFF	TGTGCCAGCAGTTTAGCCAGGGCCACCGGGGAGCTGTTTTTT	TRBJ2-2	NA	TRBV27	NA
CAISPFQVSNQPQHF	TGTGCCATCAGCCCATTTCAGGTTAGCAATCAGCCCCAGCATTTT	TRBJ1-5	NA	TRBV10-3	few
CASKGTNGAAEAFF	TGTGCCAGTAAGGGAACTAATGGGGCAGCTGAAGCTTTCTTT	TRBJ1-1	NA	TRBV18	NA
CATTEFRDSLSYEQYF	TGTGCCACCACAGAATTCCGGGACTCCCTTTCCTACGAGCAGTACTTC	TRBJ2-7	NA	TRBV28	NA
CASKSGVFTDTQYF	TGTGCCAGCAAATCGGGGGTCTTCACAGATACGCAGTATTTT	TRBJ2-3	NA	TRBV2	NA
CSVESTWATSEQFF	TGCAGCGTTGAATCCACGTGGGCCACTAGTGAGCAGTTCTTC	TRBJ2-1	NA	TRBV29-1	few
CSAKKKGDQAHYEQYF	TGCAGCGCTAAAAAAAAAGGAGACCAAGCACACTACGAGCAGTACTTC	TRBJ2-7	NA	TRBV29-1	NA
CASSVGQGRGNTIYF	TGCGCCAGCAGCGTGGGACAGGGAAGGGGAAACACCATATATTTT	TRBJ1-3	TRBD1	TRBV5-1	NA
CASSPRGGEQFF	TGTGCCAGCTCACCAAGGGGAGGTGAGCAGTTCTTC	TRBJ2-1	NA	TRBV18	NA
CAWTGTGGEKLFF	TGTGCCTGGACCGGGACAGGGGGTGAAAAACTGTTTTTT	TRBJ1-4	TRBD1	TRBV30	NA
CASSQKPGLQSSYNEQFF	TGTGCCAGCAGCCAAAAACCGGGACTCCAGAGCTCCTACAATGAGCAGTTCTTC	TRBJ2-1	NA	TRBV3-1/TRBV3-2	NA
CASSPSGTLNTEAFF	TGTGCCAGCAGCCCCTCCGGGACACTTAACACTGAAGCTTTCTTT	TRBJ1-1	NA	TRBV7-8	NA
CASSPAWAGEQFF	TGTGCCAGCAGCCCCGCCTGGGCTGGTGAGCAGTTCTTC	TRBJ2-1	NA	TRBV11-2	NA
CASSQESIKQYF	TGTGCCAGCAGCCAAGAGTCCATCAAGCAGTACTTC	TRBJ2-7	NA	TRBV3-1/TRBV3-2	NA
CSVGLWVGTANTEAFF	TGCAGCGTTGGGCTTTGGGTCGGGACTGCTAACACTGAAGCTTTCTTT	TRBJ1-1	NA	TRBV29-1	NA
CATSDGTSLNEQFF	TGTGCCACCAGTGATGGAACTAGTCTCAATGAGCAGTTCTTC	TRBJ2-1	NA	TRBV24-1	NA
CASRPSGEGIYGYTF	TGTGCCAGCAGGCCCTCAGGGGAGGGAATCTATGGCTACACCTTC	TRBJ1-2	NA	TRBV27	NA
CASSLGGNTEAFF	TGCGCCAGCAGCCTAGGGGGGAACACTGAAGCTTTCTTT	TRBJ1-1	NA	TRBV5-1	NA
CSVGGPPLTDTQYF	TGCAGCGTTGGCGGGCCCCCACTCACAGATACGCAGTATTTT	TRBJ2-3	NA	TRBV29-1	NA
CASSPQGFTEAFF	TGCGCCAGCAGCCCTCAGGGTTTCACTGAAGCTTTCTTT	TRBJ1-1	NA	TRBV5-1	NA
CASSFRLTEAFF	TGTGCCAGCAGTTTTCGTCTCACTGAAGCTTTCTTT	TRBJ1-1	NA	TRBV28	NA
CASSLGGTSGRMGTDTQYF	TGCGCCAGCAGCTTGGGCGGGACTAGCGGGAGGATGGGCACAGATACGCAGTATTTT	TRBJ2-3	TRBD2	TRBV5-1	NA
CASSIRLGPGNTIYF	TGTGCCAGTAGTATACGACTAGGACCTGGAAACACCATATATTTT	TRBJ1-3	NA	TRBV19	NA
CASSLTPLAGGGEQFF	TGTGCCAGCAGCTTAACTCCCCTAGCGGGAGGGGGTGAGCAGTTCTTC	TRBJ2-1	TRBD2	TRBV7-6	NA
CASSLLGRGYGYTF	TGTGCCAGCAGCTTACTGGGCAGGGGTTATGGCTACACCTTC	TRBJ1-2	NA	TRBV11-2	few
CASSLAPLGRGSYNEQFF	TGTGCCAGCAGCTTAGCCCCATTGGGCAGGGGATCCTACAATGAGCAGTTCTTC	TRBJ2-1	NA	TRBV7-6	NA
CASSLRDYTDTQYF	TGTGCCAGCAGCCTACGGGACTATACAGATACGCAGTATTTT	TRBJ2-3	TRBD2	TRBV7-8	once